Included here is one T cell receptor (beta chain) sequence, with context. Its matching antigen is unknown. The data were obtained in a study of cytomegalovirus exposure and HLA in healthy donors. Study-wide results and caveats: Immune exposure data for these donors was limited to CMV serostatus.

The PCR was carried out with 60 Vbeta primers and 13 Jbeta primers. Assay used: immunoSEQ multiplex PCR; TCRdb lists only in-frame clones, some missing. The data contain approximately 150,000 clones, 88% of them singletons. This CDR3 spans 15 amino acids. CDR1 is SGDLS, CDR2 YYNGEE, per germline. Trimming took 2 bases from V and 2 from J, leaving 10 bases between them. The sequenced material came from PBMCs. The V gene is TRBV9, the J gene TRBJ2-2; D may be TRBD2 (6 bases). The sequence was obtained from a woman aged 40 to 50 in good health and CMV-seronegative. The CDR3 spells CASSVAGTNTGELFF. DNA for the CDR3: TGTGCCAGCAGCGTGGCCGGGACTAACACCGGGGAGCTGTTTTTT. The entire variable domain, with the rest obtained from reference TRBV9 and TRBJ2-2, is as follows: DSGVTQTPKHLITATGQRVTLRCSPRSGDLSVYWYQQSLDQGLQFLIQYYNGEERAKGNILERFSAQQFPDLHSELNLSSLELGDSALYFCASSVAGTNTGELFFGEGSRLTVL.